Included here is one T cell receptor beta chain sequence, with context. The antigen remains undetermined. This table comes from immunoSEQ multiplex PCR, and its TCRdb copy is limited to in-frame clones, with some not included. The data contain about 39,000 clones, about 65% of them singletons. After removal of 5 bases from V and 2 bases from J, the junction contained 6 bases not matched to a gene. The CDR3 loop spans 14 amino acids. Germline V lookup: CDR1 SGHTA, CDR2 FQGNSA. This sample is part of a study of cytotoxic CD8 clonotypes in ibrutinib-treated CLL. Study-wide context: Across the patients, some eleven were relapsed/refractory, about 15 treatment-naive and under 18 IGHV unmutated. By median roughly 65 months, roughly 12 had progressed and about 15 stayed remitted; responses had been 2 complete and about 25 partial. Findings and caveats of the study: Upon ibrutinib response clonality rose, and upon progression it fell back toward baseline. Timing of sampling differed between sustained-remission and progressing patients.

This rearrangement joins TRBV7-2 to TRBJ2-7; 7 positions match TRBD2. This TCR was sampled from a human donor with chronic lymphocytic leukemia. Sequences were derived from PBMCs, sampled at disease progression, from a patient treated with ibrutinib. The CDR3 DNA reads TGTGCCAGCAGCCCTACGGGAGGCCCCTACGAGCAGTACTTC. Its protein product is CASSPTGGPYEQYF. The whole variable domain, filled in from reference TRBV7-2 and TRBJ2-7, reads GAGVSQSPSNKVTEKGKDVELRCDPISGHTALYWYRQSLGQGLEFLIYFQGNSAPDKSGLPSDRFSAERTGGSVSTLTIQRTQQEDSAVYLCASSPTGGPYEQYFGPGTRLTVT.